Given below is one T cell receptor beta chain in context. With 4 bases removed from V and 6 bases from J, the gap between germline ends came to 9 bases. This CDR3 spans 13 amino acids. From germline, CDR1 is SGHTA and CDR2 FQGNSA. Clinical symptoms and serum thyroxine were used for diagnosis; TRAb, thyroid ultrasound and orbital computed tomography were also relied on. The data originate from a study of Graves' ophthalmopathy and Graves' hyperthyroidism. Amplified TCR beta CDR3 regions were obtained using RNA transcripts as template. A first-round RT-PCR used HTBI primers, followed by a second-round multiplex PCR. A single record per CDR3 protein comes from TCRdb applying MiXCR to the multiplex PCR reads. The sample records about 1.2 million distinct CDR3 sequences, 35% to 40% being singletons.

The chain links TRBV7-2 to TRBJ1-4; D gene ambiguous. The sequence came from an adult man with Graves' hyperthyroidism. The source material was peripheral blood or thyroid tissue (not recorded which). The DNA of the CDR3 is TGTGCCAGCAGCTACCAGGCCCATGAAAAACTGTTTTTT. This sequence encodes CASSYQAHEKLFF. Using reference TRBV7-2 and TRBJ1-4 for the parts outside the CDR3, the full variable domain is GAGVSQSPSNKVTEKGKDVELRCDPISGHTALYWYRQSLGQGLEFLIYFQGNSAPDKSGLPSDRFSAERTGGSVSTLTIQRTQQEDSAVYLCASSYQAHEKLFFGSGTQLSVL.